This T cell receptor (beta chain) appears in the sequencing data of a study of cytomegalovirus exposure and HLA in healthy donors. Primers for the PCR totalled 60 Vbeta and 13 Jbeta. In the source study's methods: About 83 million unique TCR beta chains, roughly 11 million shared, were counted in a later analysis. Clones were read by immunoSEQ multiplex PCR, and TCRdb kept only the in-frame ones, dropping some. The DNA was the basis for D and trimming; V, J and clone size are from that table. The sample yields 150,000 to 200,000 clones, approximately 67% seen once. On this clone itself: Antigen specificity is unknown.

Points from the study as a whole: What a later analysis showed was that several of the most significant clusters appeared linked to common viral pathogens. The records held CMV serostatus as the only immune exposure information. Clonal expansion, a later analysis showed, was greater in HLA-associated TCR beta chains than in equally common others.

The V end was cut by 5 bases, the J end by 4 bases, with 9 bases between. Per germline, CDR1 MNHEY and CDR2 SMNVEV (reference sequence). This CDR3 contains 13 residues. The chain joins TRBV27 to TRBJ2-1; the D gene is possibly TRBD2 (5 bases). This receptor was taken from a woman in her late teens or twenties in good health and CMV-seropositive. Sample: PBMCs. The CDR3 bases are TGTGCCAGCAGTATACGAGGGTACAATGAGCAGTTCTTC. It codes for CASSIRGYNEQFF.